A selection of T cell receptor beta chains follows, all from one sample in a study of blood T cell repertoires in COVID-19. Repertoires were generated with immunoSEQ multiplex PCR, while TCRdb's copy carries only in-frame clones and drops some. Of roughly 240,000 clones in the sample, approximately 86% were seen once. What was sequenced was peripheral blood. All receptors come from a woman in her fifties or sixties who had recovered from COVID-19. CDR3s include the opening cysteine and the closing phenylalanine or tryptophan. A D gene is named only where the DNA matches it firmly. Only some rows state a clone size, as once, few, many or a class for expanded clones.

D gene	J gene	CDR3 length	clone size	V gene	CDR3 protein	CDR3 DNA
-	TRBJ2-7	15	-	TRBV4-1	CASSQDQGRGYEQYF	TGCGCCAGCAGCCAAGACCAAGGAAGGGGTTACGAGCAGTACTTC
TRBD1	TRBJ2-1	17	-	TRBV5-7	CASSLLWTGGCYNEQFF	TGTGCCAGCAGCTTGCTTTGGACAGGGGGGTGCTACAATGAGCAGTTCTTC
-	TRBJ1-2	12	-	TRBV6-2/TRBV6-3	CASSGANYGYTF	TGTGCCAGCAGTGGAGCTAACTATGGCTACACCTTC
TRBD1	TRBJ1-3	16	-	TRBV5-6	CASSYGTGISGNTIYF	TGTGCCAGCAGCTATGGGACAGGGATCTCTGGAAACACCATATATTTT
-	TRBJ2-7	14	once	TRBV2	CASRDSRSSYEQYF	TGTGCCAGCAGGGACAGTAGGAGCTCCTACGAGCAGTACTTC
-	TRBJ2-2	15	-	TRBV24-1	CATSDQGGGNGELFF	TGTGCCACCAGTGATCAGGGAGGAGGAAACGGGGAGCTGTTTTTT
-	TRBJ1-5	14	-	TRBV3-1/TRBV3-2	CASSQGAGGRPQHF	TGTGCCAGCAGCCAGGGGGCGGGTGGGCGGCCCCAGCATTTT
TRBD2	TRBJ2-2	20	-	TRBV3-1/TRBV3-2	CASSQGAAGLAGFNTGELFF	TGTGCCAGCAGCCAAGGAGCCGCGGGACTAGCGGGTTTCAACACCGGGGAGCTGTTTTTT
-	TRBJ1-3	14	-	TRBV9	CASSEHSSGNTIYF	TGTGCCAGCAGCGAACACAGCTCTGGAAACACCATATATTTT
-	TRBJ2-7	13	-	TRBV12-3/TRBV12-4	CASSFRSSYEQYF	TGTGCCAGCAGTTTTAGGAGCTCCTACGAGCAGTACTTC
TRBD2	TRBJ2-5	16	-	TRBV12-5	CASGTKGLAGEETQYF	TGTGCTAGTGGTACAAAAGGACTAGCGGGGGAAGAGACCCAGTACTTC
TRBD1	TRBJ2-2	15	-	TRBV6-5	CASSRDRGYTGELFF	TGTGCCAGCAGTAGAGACAGGGGATACACCGGGGAGCTGTTTTTT
TRBD1	TRBJ2-5	14	once	TRBV19	CASSIGTGPETQYF	TGTGCCAGTAGTATAGGGACAGGGCCTGAGACCCAGTACTTC
TRBD1	TRBJ1-1	15	-	TRBV6-1	CASSEGYFPEGAAFF	TGTGCCAGCAGTGAAGGTTATTTTCCAGAGGGGGCAGCTTTCTTT
-	TRBJ2-2	17	-	TRBV4-1	CASSQEVPVSYAGELFF	TGCGCCAGCAGCCAAGAAGTCCCGGTCTCGTACGCCGGGGAGCTGTTTTTT
-	TRBJ1-2	15	-	TRBV6-5	CASSSQGRAAYGYTF	TGTGCCAGCAGTTCGCAGGGGAGGGCGGCCTATGGCTACACCTTC
-	TRBJ2-3	13	-	TRBV19	CASSIVQADTQYF	TGTGCCAGTAGTATCGTCCAGGCCGATACGCAGTATTTT
TRBD2	TRBJ2-7	14	once	TRBV15	CATSPLAGSYEQYF	TGTGCCACCAGTCCCCTAGCGGGGTCGTACGAGCAGTACTTC
TRBD1	TRBJ2-1	15	-	TRBV6-1	CASSDLSRDSNEQFF	TGTGCCAGCAGTGACCTGTCCCGGGACAGCAATGAGCAGTTCTTC